This T cell receptor beta chain derives from a study of identical twins. Study outcomes and limitations: The study based its conclusions on cross-sectional statistical analysis and did not follow the same donors.

Trimming cost V 5 bases and J 5 bases; bases outside gene matches: 5. Germline lookup yields CDR1 DFQATT and CDR2 SNEGSKA (reference sequence). This CDR3 comprises 12 residues. This clonotype was detected only a few times. Its antigen is currently unknown. One entry per CDR3 protein, called by TCRdb with MiXCR from the 5' RACE reads. The sample shows about 530,000 distinct CDR3 sequences, around 15% of them seen only once. This same sample was also taken into another study, of yellow fever vaccine responses in identical twins.

The material sequenced was CD4+ T cells sorted from blood. This TCR was sampled from a woman between 18 and 30 years old in good health. This chain uses TRBV20-1 with TRBJ1-1; 7 bases align to TRBD1. DNA of the CDR3: TGCAGTGCTGGGCAGGGGGTGACTGAAGCTTTCTTT. Translated: CSAGQGVTEAFF.